Sequencing of this T cell receptor beta chain was carried out in a study of blood T cells in healthy people across ages. Study-level findings and limits: TCR beta diversity, measured per million T cells, fell in a roughly linear way with age. Higher naive T cell percentage went strongly together with higher TCR beta diversity.

Healthy Caucasian individuals from Russia aged roughly 6 to 90 served as donors. This CDR3 has 13 residues. Germline V lookup: CDR1 DFQATT, CDR2 SNEGSKA (reference sequence). Trimming shortened V by 3 bases and J by 5 bases, and 13 bases separated the two germline ends. As regards this clonotype: Its antigen is as yet unknown.

Through a sample-barcoded 5' primer and a J-beta primer mix, a second PCR was run for about 6 to 11 cycles. A tag from a template-switch adaptor with 12 random nucleotides marked each cDNA molecule. TCRdb processed the 5' RACE reads anew with MiXCR; each CDR3 protein has one entry. Of 730,000 or so distinct CDR3 sequences in the sample, approximately 39% were seen once. The gene calls are TRBV20-1 and TRBJ1-2; a weak D match, TRBD1 (6 bases). The specimen sequenced was blood. The source of this sequence is a woman in her sixties or seventies in good health. CDR3 nucleotides: TGCAGTGCTAGGGCCGCAGGGGATTATGGCTACACCTTC. This translates into CSARAAGDYGYTF.